The source of this T cell receptor beta chain is a study of T cell responses to AZD1222 COVID-19 vaccine. Study-level results: Vaccine-associated CD4 TCRs spanned spike, dominant at 160-218 and 743-854. Variant regions that are unmutated are reportedly the target of nearly half of spike-specific TCRs. White British people made up most donors, females outnumbered males, and clonal diversity was possibly underestimated. Elevations in Spike-specific TCR breadth and depth followed administration of two AZD1222 doses.

Sequencing was performed with immunoSEQ multiplex PCR; in TCRdb, only in-frame clones are kept and a portion is missing. In the table there are tens of thousands of clones, around 80% of which are singletons. Of note for this clone: The antigen remains unidentified.

The CDR3 length is 15 residues. Germline values: CDR1 MRHNA, CDR2 SNTAGT. V was trimmed by 3 bases and J by 2 bases, leaving 14 bases between them. This specimen consisted of peripheral blood, obtained on day 0 of MenACWY control vaccination. This TCR was sampled from an adult in good health. This chain links TRBV6-4 with TRBJ2-7, with a weak D call TRBD1 (6 bases). CDR3 bases: TGTGCCAGCAGTGAATCTCGACAGGTAACCTACGAGCAGTACTTC. This translates into CASSESRQVTYEQYF.